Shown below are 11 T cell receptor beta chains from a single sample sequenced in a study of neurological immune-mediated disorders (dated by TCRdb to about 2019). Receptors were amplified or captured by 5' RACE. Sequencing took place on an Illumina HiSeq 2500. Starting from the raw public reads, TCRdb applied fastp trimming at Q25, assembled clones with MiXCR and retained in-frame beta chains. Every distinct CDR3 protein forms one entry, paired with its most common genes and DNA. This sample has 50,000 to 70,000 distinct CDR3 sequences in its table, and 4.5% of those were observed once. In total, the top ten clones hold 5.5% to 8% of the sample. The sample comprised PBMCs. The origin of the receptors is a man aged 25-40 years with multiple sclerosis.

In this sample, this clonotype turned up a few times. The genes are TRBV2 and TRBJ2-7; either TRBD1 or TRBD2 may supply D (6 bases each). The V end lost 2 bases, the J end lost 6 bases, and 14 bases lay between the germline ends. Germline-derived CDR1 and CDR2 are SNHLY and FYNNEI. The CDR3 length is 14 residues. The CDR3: CASSELGGRVEQYF. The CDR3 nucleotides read TGTGCCAGCAGTGAACTCGGGGGCCGGGTCGAGCAGTACTTC.

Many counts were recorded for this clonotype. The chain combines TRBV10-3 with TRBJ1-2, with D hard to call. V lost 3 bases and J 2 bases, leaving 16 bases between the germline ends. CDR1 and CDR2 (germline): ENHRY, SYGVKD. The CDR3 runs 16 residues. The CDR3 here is CAISDPRRRHNYGYTF. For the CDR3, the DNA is TGTGCCATCAGTGACCCAAGACGGAGGCACAACTATGGCTACACCTTC.

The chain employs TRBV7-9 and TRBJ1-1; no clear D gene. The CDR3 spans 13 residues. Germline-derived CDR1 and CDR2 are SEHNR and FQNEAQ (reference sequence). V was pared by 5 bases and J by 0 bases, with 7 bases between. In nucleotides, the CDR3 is TGTGCCAGCAGCCATAGAGTGAACACTGAAGCTTTCTTT. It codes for CASSHRVNTEAFF.

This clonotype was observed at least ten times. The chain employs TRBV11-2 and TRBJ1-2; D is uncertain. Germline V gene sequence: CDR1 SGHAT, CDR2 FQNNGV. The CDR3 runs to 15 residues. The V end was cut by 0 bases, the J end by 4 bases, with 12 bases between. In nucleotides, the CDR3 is TGTGCCAGCAGCTTAGAGGCGGGTGGGGTCTATGGCTACACCTTC. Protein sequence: CASSLEAGGVYGYTF.

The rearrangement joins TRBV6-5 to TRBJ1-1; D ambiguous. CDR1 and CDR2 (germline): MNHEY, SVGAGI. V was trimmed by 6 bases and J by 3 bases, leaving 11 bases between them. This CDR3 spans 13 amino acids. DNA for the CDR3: TGTGCCAGCAGGAGCGGACGCTACACTGAAGCTTTCTTT. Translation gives CASRSGRYTEAFF.

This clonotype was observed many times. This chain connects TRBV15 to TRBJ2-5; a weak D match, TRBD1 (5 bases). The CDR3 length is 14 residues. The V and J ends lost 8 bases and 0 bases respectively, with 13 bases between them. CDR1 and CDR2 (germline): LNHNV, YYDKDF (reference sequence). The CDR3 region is CATGDSRYQETQYF. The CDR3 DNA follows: TGTGCCACCGGCGACAGTCGGTACCAAGAGACCCAGTACTTC.

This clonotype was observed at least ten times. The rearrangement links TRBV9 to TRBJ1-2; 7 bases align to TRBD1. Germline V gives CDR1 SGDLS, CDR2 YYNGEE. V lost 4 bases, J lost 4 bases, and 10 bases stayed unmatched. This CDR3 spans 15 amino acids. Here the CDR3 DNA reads TGTGCCAGCAGCCCCCAGGGGGGAGGTAGCTATGGCTACACCTTC. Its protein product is CASSPQGGGSYGYTF.

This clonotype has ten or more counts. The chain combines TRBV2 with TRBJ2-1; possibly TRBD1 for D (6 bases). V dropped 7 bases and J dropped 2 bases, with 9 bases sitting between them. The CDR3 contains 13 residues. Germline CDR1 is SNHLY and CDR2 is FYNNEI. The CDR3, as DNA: TGTGCCAGCATTCGGGACACCTACAATGAGCAGTTCTTC. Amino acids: CASIRDTYNEQFF.

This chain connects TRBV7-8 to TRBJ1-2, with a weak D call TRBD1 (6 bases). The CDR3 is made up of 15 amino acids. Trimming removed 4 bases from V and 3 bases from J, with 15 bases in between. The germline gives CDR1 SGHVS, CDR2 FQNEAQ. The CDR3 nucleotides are TGTGCCAGCAGCTCGGGGACACTAAATGACTATGGCTACACCTTC. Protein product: CASSSGTLNDYGYTF.

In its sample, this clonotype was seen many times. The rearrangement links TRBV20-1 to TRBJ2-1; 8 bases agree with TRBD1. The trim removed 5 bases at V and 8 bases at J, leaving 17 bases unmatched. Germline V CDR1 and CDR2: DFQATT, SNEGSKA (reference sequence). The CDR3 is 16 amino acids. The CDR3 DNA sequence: TGCAGTGCTCGACCGACTGACAGGGGAGCGCTCTATGAGCAGTTCTTC. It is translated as CSARPTDRGALYEQFF.

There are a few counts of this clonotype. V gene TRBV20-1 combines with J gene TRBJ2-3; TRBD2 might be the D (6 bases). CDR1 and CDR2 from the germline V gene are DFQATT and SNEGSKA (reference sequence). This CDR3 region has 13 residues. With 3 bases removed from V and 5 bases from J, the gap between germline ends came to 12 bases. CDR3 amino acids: CSASTSGVDTQYF. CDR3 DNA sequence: TGCAGTGCTAGTACATCGGGGGTAGATACGCAGTATTTT.